A single sample is the source of the 20 T cell receptor beta chains below, sequenced in a study of blood T cell repertoires in COVID-19. The assay was immunoSEQ multiplex PCR, and TCRdb's table has in-frame clones only and misses some. The repertoire holds some 94,000 clones, with 87% as singletons. Material: peripheral blood. The receptors come from a human donor in a cohort sampled during active COVID-19.

This clone appeared a single time. The chain couples TRBV4-2 to TRBJ2-5; 10 nucleotides match TRBD2. This CDR3 region has 16 residues. Per germline, CDR1 LGHNA and CDR2 YNFKEQ. V lost 0 bases, J lost 4 bases, and 5 bases stayed unmatched. DNA for the CDR3: TGTGCCAGCAGCCAAGATGAAAGCGGGAGGGGAGAGACCCAGTACTTC. Its translation is CASSQDESGRGETQYF.

This sequence joins TRBV9 and TRBJ2-1, with a weak D call TRBD2 (6 bases). The CDR3 sequence is 16 residues long. Trimming pared 4 bases from V and 3 bases from J, leaving 17 bases between. In germline, CDR1 is SGDLS, CDR2 YYNGEE. This chain's CDR3 is CASSFSPGGVYNEQFF. In DNA, the CDR3 is TGTGCCAGCAGCTTTAGCCCTGGAGGGGTCTACAATGAGCAGTTCTTC. Combining the CDR3 with reference TRBV9 and TRBJ2-1 gives the whole variable domain DSGVTQTPKHLITATGQRVTLRCSPRSGDLSVYWYQQSLDQGLQFLIQYYNGEERAKGNILERFSAQQFPDLHSELNLSSLELGDSALYFCASSFSPGGVYNEQFFGPGTRLTVL.

This clone was picked up many times. The CDR3 is CASSQDHRRGGNQPQHF. The CDR3, as DNA: TGCGCCAGCAGCCAAGATCACAGGAGGGGGGGGAATCAGCCCCAGCATTTT. The chain carries TRBV4-1 and TRBJ1-5, with D tentatively TRBD1 (6 bases). In germline, CDR1 is MGHRA, CDR2 YSYEKL. There are 17 residues in the CDR3. V lost 0 bases and J lost 4, with 16 bases in between.

This CDR3 is CASSGNSANYGYTF. The CDR3 coding sequence is TGTGCCAGCAGTGGGAACAGTGCAAACTATGGCTACACCTTC. The V gene is TRBV2, the J gene TRBJ1-2; D is unresolved. Looked up from germline, CDR1 is SNHLY and CDR2 is FYNNEI. This CDR3 is 14 amino acids long. The V and J ends lost 4 bases and 2 bases respectively, with 11 bases between them. Full variable domain (remainder filled in from reference TRBV2 and TRBJ1-2): EPEVTQTPSHQVTQMGQEVILRCVPISNHLYFYWYRQILGQKVEFLVSFYNNEISEKSEIFDDQFSVERPDGSNFTLKIRSTKLEDSAMYFCASSGNSANYGYTFGSGTRLTVV.

This sequence joins TRBV19 and TRBJ1-3, with unresolved D. Germline CDR1 LNHDA, CDR2 SQIVND (reference sequence). The V end lost 7 bases, the J end lost 3 bases, and 7 bases lay between the germline ends. The CDR3 contains 12 residues. As DNA, the CDR3 is TGTGCCAGTACAGAAAGTGGAAACACCATATATTTT. Protein product: CASTESGNTIYF.

Regarding this clone: The sample has other DNA sequences that encode this CDR3 too. The V call is TRBV19, the J call TRBJ1-5; D is unresolved. Germline V gene data show CDR1 as LNHDA and CDR2 as SQIVND (reference sequence). Trimming stripped 2 bases from V and 0 bases from J, with 8 bases between. The CDR3 consists of 15 residues. The CDR3 sequence: CASSIYRDSNQPQHF. CDR3 nucleotides: TGTGCCAGTAGTATATACCGGGATAGCAATCAGCCCCAGCATTTT.

This clone was picked up a small number of times. The chain couples TRBV30 to TRBJ1-1; D ambiguous. The CDR3 sequence is 15 residues long. Germline CDR1 and CDR2: GTSNPN and SVGIG (reference sequence). Trimming left V 0 bases short and J 1 base short, with 12 bases between. The CDR3 DNA reads as TGTGCCTGGAGTGTACTAGGCCCTAGGAACACTGAAGCTTTCTTT. It encodes CAWSVLGPRNTEAFF.

CDR3 sequence reads: CASSWGAGRSYNEQFF. In DNA, the CDR3 is TGTGCCAGCAGCTGGGGAGCGGGACGGTCCTACAATGAGCAGTTCTTC. The rearrangement uses TRBV5-8 and TRBJ2-1; 7 positions match TRBD2. This CDR3 is built from 16 residues. Germline assignment: CDR1 SGHTS and CDR2 YDEGEE. V lost 3 bases, J lost 1 base, and 7 bases stayed unmatched.

The V call is TRBV28, the J call TRBJ2-1; 9 nucleotides agree with TRBD1. The germline gives CDR1 MDHEN, CDR2 SYDVKM. V shed 8 bases and J 1 base; nucleotides not matched to a gene: 9. This CDR3 is built from 16 residues. DNA of the CDR3: TGTGCCAGCGTCCCTCGCGGGACAGGGTCCTACAATGAGCAGTTCTTC. It is translated as CASVPRGTGSYNEQFF.

The sample holds one count of this clone. This rearrangement joins TRBV9 to TRBJ2-5; D might be TRBD1 (6 bases). Per the germline V gene, CDR1 is SGDLS and CDR2 is YYNGEE. V was trimmed by 6 bases and J by 1 base, leaving 10 bases between them. CDR3 length: 13 residues. This chain's CDR3 is CASNREIQETQYF. The CDR3 bases are TGTGCCAGCAACAGGGAGATCCAAGAGACCCAGTACTTC. Full variable domain (rest looked up from reference TRBV9 and TRBJ2-5): DSGVTQTPKHLITATGQRVTLRCSPRSGDLSVYWYQQSLDQGLQFLIQYYNGEERAKGNILERFSAQQFPDLHSELNLSSLELGDSALYFCASNREIQETQYFGPGTRLLVL.

The chain joins TRBV28 to TRBJ1-5; D call uncertain. Germline lookup yields CDR1 MDHEN and CDR2 SYDVKM. The CDR3 runs 16 residues. V was trimmed by 5 bases and J by 0 bases, leaving 14 bases between them. The CDR3 region is CASSPGGRDSNQPQHF. CDR3 sequence (DNA): TGTGCCAGCAGTCCGGGAGGGAGGGATAGCAATCAGCCCCAGCATTTT.

The chain employs TRBV6-7 and TRBJ2-7, with 10 bases lining up with TRBD1. TRBV6-7 is known as an ORF, though its function is uncertain. The CDR3 loop spans 14 amino acids. V lost 5 bases, J lost 2 bases, and 3 bases stayed unmatched. CDR3 nucleotide sequence: TGTGCCAGCAGTGCGGGACAGGGGACCTACGAGCAGTACTTC. This translates into CASSAGQGTYEQYF.

The V and J genes are TRBV10-2 and TRBJ1-2, with D hard to call. Trimming left V 8 bases short and J 8 bases short, with 18 bases between. Germline V gene lookup returns CDR1 WSHSY and CDR2 SAAADI. This CDR3 is built from 13 residues. CDR3 DNA: TGCGCCAGCTCGCGGAAAGATGGTGGGGGCTACACCTTC. Translation: CASSRKDGGGYTF.

The chain has TRBV9 and TRBJ2-5, with TRBD1 matching over 8 bases. CDR1 is SGDLS and CDR2 is YYNGEE in the germline V gene. The CDR3 is made up of 15 amino acids. With 0 bases clipped from V and 4 bases from J, the junction kept 5 bases outside the gene matches. The CDR3 spells CASSVAGQGLETQYF. CDR3 DNA sequence: TGTGCCAGCAGCGTAGCCGGACAGGGCCTAGAGACCCAGTACTTC.

The chain has TRBV10-3 and TRBJ2-1; 7 bases match TRBD2. The CDR3 totals 15 residues. Germline values: CDR1 ENHRY, CDR2 SYGVKD. V lost 0 bases, J lost 8 bases, and 7 bases stayed unmatched. CDR3 sequence reads: CAISESGLAEDEQFF. CDR3 sequence (DNA): TGTGCCATCAGTGAGTCGGGTCTAGCGGAGGATGAGCAGTTCTTC.

V usage is TRBV18 and J usage is TRBJ2-4; TRBD1 matches at 8 bases. The CDR3 consists of 13 residues. The V gene's germline CDR1 is KGHSH and CDR2 LQKENI. Losses at the gene ends were 8 bases for V and 4 bases for J; bases not matched to a gene: 4. The DNA of the CDR3 is TGTGCCAGCACGACAGGGGTAAAAAACATTCAGTACTTC. This sequence encodes CASTTGVKNIQYF.

V and J are TRBV28 and TRBJ2-1; the match to TRBD2 covers 8 bases. V lost 6 bases, J lost 4 bases, and 8 bases stayed unmatched. CDR3 size: 15 residues. CDR1 and CDR2 from the germline V gene are MDHEN and SYDVKM. The CDR3 region is CASSPFREGYNEQFF. CDR3 bases: TGTGCCAGCAGCCCCTTCCGGGAGGGGTACAATGAGCAGTTCTTC.

This clone was observed a single time. This chain links TRBV5-4 with TRBJ2-1; 7 bases map to TRBD1. This CDR3 spans 17 amino acids. Trimming at V came to 3 bases and at J to 3 bases, leaving 12 bases not matched to a gene. CDR1 SGHNT and CDR2 YYREEE come from the germline V gene (reference sequence). The chain's CDR3 is CASSSGVGDSSYNEQFF. CDR3 bases: TGTGCCAGCAGCTCAGGTGTTGGGGACAGCAGCTACAATGAGCAGTTCTTC.

This chain uses TRBV24-1 with TRBJ2-3, with 10 nucleotides matching TRBD2. The ends lost 2 bases at V and 5 bases at J; junction bases unmatched: 9. CDR1 is KGHDR and CDR2 is SFDVKD in the germline V gene. The CDR3 has 17 residues. As DNA, the CDR3 is TGTGCCACCAGTGATTCCTGGACTAGCGGAACCGTAGATACGCAGTATTTT. Protein: CATSDSWTSGTVDTQYF.

The rearrangement uses TRBV28 and TRBJ2-3; TRBD2 aligns across 7 bases. V lost 6 bases to trimming and J lost 2 bases; unmatched junction nucleotides: 8. The CDR3 is 15 residues long. CDR1 and CDR2 (germline): MDHEN, SYDVKM. The CDR3 protein is CASRPASGSTDTQYF. CDR3 in DNA: TGTGCCAGCAGACCAGCTAGCGGTTCCACAGATACGCAGTATTTT.